The sequence of this TCR beta chain was determined in a study of blood T cell repertoires in COVID-19. The overall study: Samples of COVID-19 (acute and convalescent) were obtained from the United States, Italy and Spain. PBMCs, B-cell-depleted T cells, or T cells provided the cDNA or gDNA that made up the material.

Original data processing: Amplification with reference gene primers provided the estimates of nucleated cell counts. Sequencing used immunoSEQ multiplex PCR; TCRdb keeps in-frame clones, though not all of them. The V and J calls and clone size were taken over from that table, and D and trimming were inferred from the DNA. Altogether tens of thousands of clones are present, about 86% being singletons, with the ten largest covering about a fifth. Germline values: CDR1 SGHNT, CDR2 YYREEE (reference sequence). V was trimmed by 4 bases and J by 7 bases, leaving 14 bases between them. This CDR3 region has 13 residues.

This clonotype originated in a woman at least 80 years old in a cohort sampled during active or convalescent COVID-19. The material sequenced was peripheral blood. J is TRBJ1-1 and V is TRBV5-4, with D perhaps TRBD1 (6 bases). The CDR3 region has the DNA TGTGCCAGCAGCACCCAGGGGTCCAGTGAAGCTTTCTTT. Encoded protein: CASSTQGSSEAFF. Looking up the rest from reference TRBV5-4 and TRBJ1-1 gives the full variable domain: ETGVTQSPTHLIKTRGQQVTLRCSSQSGHNTVSWYQQALGQGPQFIFQYYREEENGRGNFPPRFSGLQFPNYSSELNVNALELDDSALYLCASSTQGSSEAFFGQGTRLTVV.